The 5 T cell receptor beta chains reported below all come from one sample, sequenced in a study of blood T cell repertoires in COVID-19. The assay was immunoSEQ multiplex PCR, and TCRdb's table has in-frame clones only and misses some. The table includes roughly 280,000 clones, around 90% detected once. The sequencing sample was made of peripheral blood. The receptors come from a woman aged 45-65 years who had recovered from COVID-19.

The chain carries TRBV30 and TRBJ2-5; 7 bases fit TRBD1. V was clipped by 1 base and J by 5 bases; unmatched bases: 13. Germline V CDR1 and CDR2: GTSNPN, SVGIG (reference sequence). The CDR3 is 16 amino acids. The CDR3 sequence is CAWSAGTVNQGETQYF. CDR3 nucleotides: TGTGCCTGGAGTGCGGGGACAGTCAATCAGGGGGAGACCCAGTACTTC.

The chain combines TRBV24-1 with TRBJ2-3; 10 nucleotides line up with TRBD2. V was pared by 3 bases and J by 4 bases, with 3 bases of the junction left unmatched. CDR1 and CDR2 (germline): KGHDR, SFDVKD. The CDR3 length is 15 residues. The CDR3 here is CATSDLAGVPDTQYF. The CDR3 nucleotides read TGTGCCACCAGTGATCTAGCGGGAGTGCCAGATACGCAGTATTTT.

The V call is TRBV4-3, the J call TRBJ2-1, with 9 bases aligning to TRBD2. The germline V gene encodes CDR1 LGHNA and CDR2 YSLEER. The CDR3 has 18 residues. V was pared by 0 bases and J by 6 bases, with 12 bases of the junction left unmatched. The CDR3 region has the DNA TGCGCCAGCAGCCAAGATCCGGGGATAGCGGGAGAACTCAATGAGCAGTTCTTC. It specifies CASSQDPGIAGELNEQFF.

The V gene is TRBV6-2 or TRBV6-3, the J gene TRBJ2-1; 7 nucleotides line up with TRBD1. Germline trimming cut 6 bases from V and 6 bases from J; bases unmatched to any gene: 8. This CDR3 region has 14 residues. CDR1 is MNHEY, CDR2 SVGEGT, per germline. In DNA form, the CDR3 reads TGTGCCAGCAGCCGACAGGGTCGGCCCAATGAGCAGTTCTTC. Translating gives CASSRQGRPNEQFF.

The CDR3 region is CASSPGTSRNSYEQYF. CDR3 bases: TGTGCCAGCAGCCCCGGGACTAGCCGAAACTCCTACGAGCAGTACTTC. V usage is TRBV7-2 and J usage is TRBJ2-7; 9 nucleotides match TRBD2. Germline CDR1 reads SGHTA; CDR2 reads FQGNSA. The CDR3 is made up of 16 amino acids. V trimming: 5 bases; J trimming: 0 bases; junction bases outside the gene matches: 8.